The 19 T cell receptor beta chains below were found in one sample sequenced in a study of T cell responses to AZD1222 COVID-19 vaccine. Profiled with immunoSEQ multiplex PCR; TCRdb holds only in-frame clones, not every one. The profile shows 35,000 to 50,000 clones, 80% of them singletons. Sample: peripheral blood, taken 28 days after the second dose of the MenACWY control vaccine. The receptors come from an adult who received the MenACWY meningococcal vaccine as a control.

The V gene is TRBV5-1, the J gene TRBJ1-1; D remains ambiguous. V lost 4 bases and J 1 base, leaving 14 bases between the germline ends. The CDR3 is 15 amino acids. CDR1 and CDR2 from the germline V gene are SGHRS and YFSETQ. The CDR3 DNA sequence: TGCGCCAGCAGCCCGGAGGAGGGTCGGAACACTGAAGCTTTCTTT. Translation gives CASSPEEGRNTEAFF.

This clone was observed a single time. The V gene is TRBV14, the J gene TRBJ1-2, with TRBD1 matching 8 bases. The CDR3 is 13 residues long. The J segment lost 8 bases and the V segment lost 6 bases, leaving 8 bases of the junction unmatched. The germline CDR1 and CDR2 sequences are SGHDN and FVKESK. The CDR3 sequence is CASSRYRGTGYTF. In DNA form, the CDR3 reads TGTGCCAGCAGTCGGTACAGGGGGACAGGCTACACCTTC.

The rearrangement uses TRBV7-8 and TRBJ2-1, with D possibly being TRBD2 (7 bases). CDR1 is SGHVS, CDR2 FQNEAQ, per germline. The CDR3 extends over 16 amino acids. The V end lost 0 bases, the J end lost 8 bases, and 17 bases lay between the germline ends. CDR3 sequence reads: CASSLAGRGVSDEQFF. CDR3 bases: TGTGCCAGCAGCTTAGCAGGGAGGGGGGTGTCAGATGAGCAGTTCTTC.

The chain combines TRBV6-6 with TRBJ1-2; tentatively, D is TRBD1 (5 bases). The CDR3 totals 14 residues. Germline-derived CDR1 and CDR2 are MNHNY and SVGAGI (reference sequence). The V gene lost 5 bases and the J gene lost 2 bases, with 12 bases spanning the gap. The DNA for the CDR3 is TGTGCCAGCAGTCCTCGACAGTTAAACTATGGCTACACCTTC. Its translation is CASSPRQLNYGYTF.

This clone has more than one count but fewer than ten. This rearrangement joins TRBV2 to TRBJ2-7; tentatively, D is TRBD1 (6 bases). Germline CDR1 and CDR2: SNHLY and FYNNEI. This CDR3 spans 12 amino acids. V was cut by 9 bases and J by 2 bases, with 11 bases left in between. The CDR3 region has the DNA TGTGCCAGATCCCGGGACACCTACGAGCAGTACTTC. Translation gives CARSRDTYEQYF.

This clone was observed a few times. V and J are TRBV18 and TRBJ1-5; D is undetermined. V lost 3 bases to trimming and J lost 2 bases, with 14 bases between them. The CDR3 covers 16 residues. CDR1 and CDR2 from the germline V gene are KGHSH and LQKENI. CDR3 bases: TGTGCCAGCTCACCGGTAGTTCGGGGAGGCAATCAGCCCCAGCATTTT. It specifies CASSPVVRGGNQPQHF.

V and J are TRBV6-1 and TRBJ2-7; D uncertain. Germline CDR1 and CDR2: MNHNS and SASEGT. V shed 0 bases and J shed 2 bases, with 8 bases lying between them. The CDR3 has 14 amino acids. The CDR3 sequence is CASSEAWGTYEQYF. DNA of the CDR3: TGTGCCAGCAGTGAAGCATGGGGAACCTACGAGCAGTACTTC.

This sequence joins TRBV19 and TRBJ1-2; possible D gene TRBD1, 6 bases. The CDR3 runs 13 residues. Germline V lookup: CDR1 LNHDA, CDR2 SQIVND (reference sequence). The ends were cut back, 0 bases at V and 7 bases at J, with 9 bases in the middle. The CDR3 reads CASSIETGGGYTF. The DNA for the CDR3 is TGTGCCAGTAGTATAGAGACAGGTGGTGGCTACACCTTC.

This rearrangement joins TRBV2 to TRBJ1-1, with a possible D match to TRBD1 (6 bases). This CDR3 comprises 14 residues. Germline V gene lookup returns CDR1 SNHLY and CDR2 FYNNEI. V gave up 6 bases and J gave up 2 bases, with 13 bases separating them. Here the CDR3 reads CASSPGQINTEAFF. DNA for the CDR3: TGTGCCAGCAGCCCCGGACAGATCAACACTGAAGCTTTCTTT.

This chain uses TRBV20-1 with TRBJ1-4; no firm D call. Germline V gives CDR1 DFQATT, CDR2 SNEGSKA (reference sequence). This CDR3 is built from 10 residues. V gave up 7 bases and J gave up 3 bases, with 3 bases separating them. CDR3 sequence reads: CSVSNEKLFF. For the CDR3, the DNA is TGCAGTGTCTCTAATGAAAAACTGTTTTTT.

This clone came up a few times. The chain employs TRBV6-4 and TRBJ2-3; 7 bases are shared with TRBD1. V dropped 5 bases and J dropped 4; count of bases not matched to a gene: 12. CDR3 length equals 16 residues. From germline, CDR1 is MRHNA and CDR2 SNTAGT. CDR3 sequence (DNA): TGTGCCAGCAGTTCGAGGGGGCCCGGTGGAGCAGATACGCAGTATTTT. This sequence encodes CASSSRGPGGADTQYF.

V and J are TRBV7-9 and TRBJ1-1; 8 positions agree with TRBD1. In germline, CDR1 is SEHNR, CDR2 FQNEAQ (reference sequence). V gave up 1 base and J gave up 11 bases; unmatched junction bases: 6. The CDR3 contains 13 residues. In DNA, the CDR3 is TGTGCCAGCAGCTTAGGGACAGGGACCTATGCTTTCTTT. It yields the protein CASSLGTGTYAFF.

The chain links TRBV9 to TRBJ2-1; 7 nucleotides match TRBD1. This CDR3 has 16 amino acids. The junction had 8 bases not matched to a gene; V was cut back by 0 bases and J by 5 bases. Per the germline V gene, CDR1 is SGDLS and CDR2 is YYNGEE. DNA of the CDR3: TGTGCCAGCAGCGTAGTAGGGACAGCCCTCCACAATGAGCAGTTCTTC. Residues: CASSVVGTALHNEQFF.

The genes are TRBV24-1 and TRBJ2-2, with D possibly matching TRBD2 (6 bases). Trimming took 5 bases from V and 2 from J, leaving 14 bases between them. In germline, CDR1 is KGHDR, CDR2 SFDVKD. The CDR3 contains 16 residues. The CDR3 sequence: CATSGRGTFNTGELFF. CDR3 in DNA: TGTGCCACCAGTGGGAGGGGAACGTTCAACACCGGGGAGCTGTTTTTT.

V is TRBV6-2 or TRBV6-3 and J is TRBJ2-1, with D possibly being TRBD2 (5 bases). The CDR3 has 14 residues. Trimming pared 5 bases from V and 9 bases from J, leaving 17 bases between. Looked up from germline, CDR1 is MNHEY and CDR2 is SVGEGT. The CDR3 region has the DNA TGTGCCAGCAGTACTAAACCTACTAGGGCTGAGCAGTTCTTC. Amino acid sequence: CASSTKPTRAEQFF.

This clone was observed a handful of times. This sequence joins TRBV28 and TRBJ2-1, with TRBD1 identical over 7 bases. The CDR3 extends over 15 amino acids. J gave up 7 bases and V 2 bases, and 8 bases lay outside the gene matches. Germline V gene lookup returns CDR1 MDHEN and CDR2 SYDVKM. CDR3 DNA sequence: TGTGCCAGCAGTTTACCCGGACAGGCACGGAATGAGCAGTTCTTC. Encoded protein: CASSLPGQARNEQFF.

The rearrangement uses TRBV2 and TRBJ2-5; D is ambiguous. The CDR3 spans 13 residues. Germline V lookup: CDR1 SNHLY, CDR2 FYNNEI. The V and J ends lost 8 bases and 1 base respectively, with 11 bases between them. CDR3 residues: CASGWLSQETQYF. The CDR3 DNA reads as TGTGCCAGCGGGTGGCTGTCCCAAGAGACCCAGTACTTC.

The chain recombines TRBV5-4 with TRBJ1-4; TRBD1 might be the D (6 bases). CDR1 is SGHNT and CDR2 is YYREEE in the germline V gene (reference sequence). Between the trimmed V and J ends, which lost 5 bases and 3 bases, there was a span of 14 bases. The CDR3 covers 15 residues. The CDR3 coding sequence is TGTGCCAGCAGGGGAGGACAGAGCGCTAATGAAAAACTGTTTTTT. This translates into CASRGGQSANEKLFF.

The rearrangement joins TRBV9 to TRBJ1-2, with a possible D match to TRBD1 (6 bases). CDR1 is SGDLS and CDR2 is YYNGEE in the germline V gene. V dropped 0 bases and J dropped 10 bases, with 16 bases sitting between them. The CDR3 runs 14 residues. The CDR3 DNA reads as TGTGCCAGCAGCGTAGTAAACAGGGTTCAAAACTACACCTTC. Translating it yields CASSVVNRVQNYTF.